This T cell receptor beta chain was sequenced for a study of blood T cell repertoires in COVID-19. For the study at large: Both acute and convalescent COVID-19 samples were obtained from the United States, Italy and Spain. In each case, the material was cDNA or gDNA derived from T cells, B-cell-depleted T cells, or PBMCs.

Authors' methods: Amplification of reference gene primers provided the estimated nucleated cell counts. Assay used: immunoSEQ multiplex PCR; TCRdb lists only in-frame clones, some missing. The DNA gave D and trimming, while V, J and clone size come from that table. The sample records roughly 160,000 clones, approximately 74% being singletons. Sequenced: peripheral blood. This TCR was recovered from a woman older than 75 with acute or convalescent COVID-19.

CDR3 sequence: CSASDTEASTDTQYF. The DNA of the CDR3 is TGCAGTGCTAGTGATACGGAGGCTAGCACAGATACGCAGTATTTT. V and J are TRBV20-1 and TRBJ2-3, with a possible D match to TRBD2 (5 bases). The CDR3 covers 15 residues. The V end lost 3 bases, the J end lost 0 bases, and 13 bases lay between the germline ends. Germline CDR1 is DFQATT and CDR2 is SNEGSKA (reference sequence).